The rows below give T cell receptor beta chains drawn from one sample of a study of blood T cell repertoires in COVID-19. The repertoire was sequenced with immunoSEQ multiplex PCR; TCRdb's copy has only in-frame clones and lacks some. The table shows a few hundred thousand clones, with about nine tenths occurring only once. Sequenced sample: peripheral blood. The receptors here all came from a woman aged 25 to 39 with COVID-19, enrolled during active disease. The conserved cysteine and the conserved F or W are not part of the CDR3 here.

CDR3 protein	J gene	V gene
SVARLATNEKLF	TRBJ1-4	TRBV29-1
ASSGGDPVLAKNIQY	TRBJ2-4	TRBV9
ASGVENTEAF	TRBJ1-1	TRBV12-5
SVTPRQVYGYT	TRBJ1-2	TRBV29-1
ASSFPGGIETQY	TRBJ2-5	TRBV5-8
ASSDLYNEQF	TRBJ2-1	TRBV10-1
ASSRTSGPDNEQF	TRBJ2-1	TRBV5-5
ASSSVKGRRGGELF	TRBJ2-2	TRBV11-2
ASSYSRTGIGYGYT	TRBJ1-2	TRBV6-2/TRBV6-3
ASSPEWASNEQF	TRBJ2-1	TRBV18
ARRRPGLAVRGNNEQF	TRBJ2-1	TRBV27
ASSLAPIAGGAYEQY	TRBJ2-7	TRBV11-2
ATSETGTGTGEQY	TRBJ2-7	TRBV24-1
ASSQESGTGFYGYT	TRBJ1-2	TRBV4-3
ASSLLQGPYEQY	TRBJ2-7	TRBV11-2
ASSDLWGGEQF	TRBJ2-1	TRBV9
ASSQEGAERWRGQY	TRBJ2-7	TRBV14
ATSITTGAPPPYGYT	TRBJ1-2	TRBV24-1
ASSEGVFNQPQH	TRBJ1-5	TRBV5-1
AISESQGGDEQY	TRBJ2-7	TRBV10-3
ASSRTGRYTEAF	TRBJ1-1	TRBV10-2
ASSAHRGESYNEQF	TRBJ2-1	TRBV6-1
ASSLGVSGQETQY	TRBJ2-5	TRBV5-4
ASSARQGPYNEQF	TRBJ2-1	TRBV7-2
ASNGLAGGTYNEQF	TRBJ2-1	TRBV19
ASSEASGRWDEQF	TRBJ2-1	TRBV10-1
ASSPRGRQETQY	TRBJ2-5	TRBV3-1/TRBV3-2
ASSFDSYSGNTIY	TRBJ1-3	TRBV7-2
ASSPPGTGNEKLF	TRBJ1-4	TRBV18
ATSDPGQGADTQY	TRBJ2-3	TRBV24-1
ASIQDSSYEQY	TRBJ2-7	TRBV2
ASSLDPPGWQY	TRBJ2-3	TRBV11-2
ASSLRTSGGKNIQY	TRBJ2-4	TRBV28
ASSYRLAGGISYEQY	TRBJ2-7	TRBV6-2/TRBV6-3
ASSLQVTGQRGYGYT	TRBJ1-2	TRBV28
ASSPGTSGIGQF	TRBJ2-1	TRBV3-1/TRBV3-2
ASSRSPPGELF	TRBJ2-2	TRBV6-5
ASSIPQRTYNEQF	TRBJ2-1	TRBV19
ASSQETGLLGTQY	TRBJ2-5	TRBV4-1
AISPPSLPTKQY	TRBJ2-7	TRBV10-3
ASSPAPKAPLH	TRBJ1-6	TRBV18
ASSLPGAYNEQF	TRBJ2-1	TRBV27
ASSLGGVNTEAF	TRBJ1-1	TRBV5-1
ASSRQGSLSPLH	TRBJ1-6	TRBV13
ASRSGQNTEAF	TRBJ1-1	TRBV19
ATSGQYNEQF	TRBJ2-1	TRBV24-1
ASSLRAGQPQETQY	TRBJ2-5	TRBV28
ASSYSQNSNQPQH	TRBJ1-5	TRBV6-5
AIADPGTGVLWNYGYT	TRBJ1-2	TRBV10-3
ASSPAGTGIHEQY	TRBJ2-7	TRBV28
ASSTVDRGRSEAF	TRBJ1-1	TRBV6-6
ATSGVSGRVDNEQF	TRBJ2-1	TRBV24-1
ATRGGGHNQPQH	TRBJ1-5	TRBV15
ASSFSGGWDGYT	TRBJ1-2	TRBV13
ASSQPGTGPPYSNQPQH	TRBJ1-5	TRBV7-9
ASSMESAGDNEQF	TRBJ2-1	TRBV19
ASSSLAAGELF	TRBJ2-2	TRBV28
ASSWAEFYNEQF	TRBJ2-1	TRBV5-5
SASLNSGGFFSYNEQF	TRBJ2-1	TRBV20-1
ASGLGQGSTDTQY	TRBJ2-3	TRBV12-5